This T cell receptor (beta chain) stems from a study of response to subunit inactivated influenza vaccine. V gave up 6 bases and J gave up 2 bases, with 16 bases separating them. Germline-derived CDR1 and CDR2 are SGHTS and YDEGEE. The length of the CDR3 is 15 residues. Using its own MiXCR run on the RT-PCR reads, TCRdb lists one record per CDR3 protein. The sample has around 180,000 distinct CDR3 sequences, about 9.3% seen once. This clonotype was counted many times. Its matching antigen is unknown. Findings and caveats of the study: That few new T cells are recruited by each seasonal influenza vaccination was the authors' suggestion.

This clonotype originated in a man aged 45-60 years who received an inactivated influenza vaccine. The specimen was non-naive T cells sorted from PBMCs, collected on the day of vaccination. The genes are TRBV5-8 and TRBJ2-3, with D unresolved. The CDR3 region is CASMWWSVATDTQYF. In DNA form, the CDR3 reads TGTGCCAGCATGTGGTGGTCAGTAGCCACAGATACGCAGTATTTT.